These 11 T cell receptor beta chains were sequenced from one sample in a study of molecular identifiers for immune sequencing clone quantification. TCRdb ran MiXCR on the PCR reads and lists one entry per CDR3 protein. The sample lists hundreds of thousands of distinct CDR3 sequences; 25% were seen once. Sequencing input: naive CD8+ T cells from blood, with Jurkat cell RNA spiked in. The subset denotes: FACS-sorted CD8+CD4-CCR7+CD45RA+ naive T cells. The receptor set was obtained from a human donor in good health. Some libraries in this study had Jurkat cell RNA spiked in.

This clonotype showed up just a few times. The chain has TRBV30 and TRBJ2-3; perhaps TRBD1 as D (5 bases). Per the germline V gene, CDR1 is GTSNPN and CDR2 is SVGIG (reference sequence). The CDR3 is made up of 12 amino acids. V lost 2 bases and J lost 9, with 12 bases in between. The CDR3 sequence: CAWSSRVLTQYF. Written as DNA, the CDR3 is TGTGCCTGGAGTTCCAGGGTGTTGACGCAGTATTTT.

Notes on this clonotype: This clone may be a read error of a much larger clone one base away. The genes are TRBV3-1 and TRBJ2-2, with D perhaps matching TRBD2 (6 bases). The CDR3 covers 15 residues. CDR1 is LGHDT and CDR2 is YNNKEL in the germline V gene (reference sequence). The CDR3 DNA is TGTGCCAGCAGCCAAGAACAAACGAACACCGGGGGGCTGTTTTTT. It specifies CASSQEQTNTGGLFF. The whole variable domain, remainder taken from reference TRBV3-1 and TRBJ2-2, is DTAVSQTPKYLVTQMGNDKSIKCEQNLGHDTMYWYKQDSKKFLKIMFSYNNKELIINETVPNRFSPKSPDKAHLNLHINSLELGDSAVYFCASSQEQTNTGGLFFGEGSRLTVL.

This clonotype was seen at least ten times. The chain combines TRBV19 with TRBJ2-1; D call uncertain. The V gene's germline CDR1 is LNHDA and CDR2 SQIVND (reference sequence). The V end was cut by 6 bases, the J end by 2 bases, with 11 bases between. The CDR3 spans 14 residues. The CDR3 DNA sequence: TGTGCCAGTAGCCCCCTCCCGACCTACAATGAGCAGTTCTTC. This encodes CASSPLPTYNEQFF.

This clonotype was seen many times. The chain uses TRBV12-3 or TRBV12-4 and TRBJ2-3; D is perhaps TRBD2 (5 bases). The CDR3 covers 16 residues. V was cut by 7 bases and J by 1 base, with 18 bases left in between. CDR3 protein: CASNQPNGEGTDTQYF. The CDR3 nucleotides are TGTGCCAGCAACCAACCTAACGGGGAAGGCACAGATACGCAGTATTTT.

This clonotype appeared a few times. The J gene is TRBJ2-4, the V gene TRBV19; 11 bases are a match to TRBD2. CDR3 length: 19 residues. The V gene end was trimmed by 5 bases and the J gene end by 3 bases; junction bases not matched to a gene: 15. Germline loops: CDR1 LNHDA, CDR2 SQIVND (reference sequence). The CDR3 here is CASSVTSGSPPHRKNIQYF. CDR3 sequence (DNA): TGTGCCAGTAGTGTTACTAGCGGGAGCCCCCCTCACCGCAAAAACATTCAGTACTTC.

The sample holds many counts of this clonotype. The V and J genes are TRBV29-1 and TRBJ2-6, with D possibly being TRBD1 (5 bases). The CDR3 runs to 15 residues. CDR1 and CDR2 from the germline V gene are SQVTM and ANQGSEA. Trimming stripped 6 bases from V and 2 bases from J, with 14 bases between. This CDR3 reads CSVLGDRTGANVLTF. The CDR3 nucleotides are TGCAGCGTATTAGGGGATAGGACTGGGGCCAACGTCCTGACTTTC.

The V gene is TRBV9, the J gene TRBJ2-7, with TRBD2 identical over 7 bases. This CDR3 contains 15 residues. Trimming took 0 bases from V and 5 from J; bases not matched to a gene: 8. Germline assignment: CDR1 SGDLS and CDR2 YYNGEE. This chain's CDR3 is CASSVARTRSDEQYF. The CDR3 DNA is TGTGCCAGCAGCGTAGCGAGGACTAGATCAGACGAGCAGTACTTC.

This clonotype was found a few times. The chain combines TRBV10-1 with TRBJ1-5; 9 nucleotides align to TRBD1. The V and J ends lost 6 bases and 8 bases, in that order; junction bases with no gene match: 5. The CDR3 has 13 residues. Germline values: CDR1 WNHNN, CDR2 SYGVQD (reference sequence). The CDR3 DNA reads TGCGCCAGCAGGATGGGACAGGGAGAGCCCCAGCATTTT. Protein product: CASRMGQGEPQHF.

This chain links TRBV27 with TRBJ1-5; a weak D match, TRBD1 (6 bases). The CDR3 is 13 residues long. Germline values: CDR1 MNHEY, CDR2 SMNVEV (reference sequence). V shed 5 bases and J shed 7 bases, with 12 bases lying between them. The CDR3 region is CASSIEGDQPQHF. The CDR3 bases are TGTGCCAGCAGTATCGAGGGGGACCAGCCCCAGCATTTT.

This clonotype was recorded many times. This chain links TRBV20-1 with TRBJ2-3; D is perhaps TRBD2 (5 bases). V was shortened by 0 bases and J by 7 bases, with 17 bases between the two germline ends. The CDR3 is 15 residues long. Germline values: CDR1 DFQATT, CDR2 SNEGSKA (reference sequence). The CDR3 sequence is CSARDFSGGLNTQYF. The DNA for the CDR3 is TGCAGTGCTAGAGATTTCAGTGGCGGGCTGAATACGCAGTATTTT.

This chain joins TRBV6-1 and TRBJ2-3; D is tentatively TRBD1 or TRBD2 (5 bases each). This CDR3 has 14 amino acids. Trimming removed 8 bases from V and 2 bases from J, with 14 bases in between. In germline, CDR1 is MNHNS, CDR2 SASEGT. The CDR3 DNA reads as TGTGCCAGCTGTGGGGGACGGCACACAGATACGCAGTATTTT. Translated: CASCGGRHTDTQYF.